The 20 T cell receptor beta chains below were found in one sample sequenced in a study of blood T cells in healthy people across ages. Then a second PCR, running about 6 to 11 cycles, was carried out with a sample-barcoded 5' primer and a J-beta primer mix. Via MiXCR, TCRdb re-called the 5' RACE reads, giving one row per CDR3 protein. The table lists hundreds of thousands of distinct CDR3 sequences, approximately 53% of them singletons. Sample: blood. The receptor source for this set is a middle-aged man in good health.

In DNA, the CDR3 is TGTGCCAGCAGAGGACAGAGTTCAGTCTACGAGCAGTACTTC. Residues: CASRGQSSVYEQYF. The chain recombines TRBV28 with TRBJ2-7; weak D call: TRBD1 (6 bases). Germline V gene sequence: CDR1 MDHEN, CDR2 SYDVKM. The V and J ends lost 6 bases and 3 bases respectively, with 15 bases between them. This CDR3 region has 14 residues.

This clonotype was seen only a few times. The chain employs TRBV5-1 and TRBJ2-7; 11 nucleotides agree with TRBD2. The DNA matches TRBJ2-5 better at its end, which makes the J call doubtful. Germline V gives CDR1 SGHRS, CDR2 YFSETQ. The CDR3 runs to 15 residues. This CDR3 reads CASSLAGGSFETQYF. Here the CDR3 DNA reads TGCGCCAGCAGTCTAGCGGGGGGTTCCTTTGAGACCCAGTACTTC.

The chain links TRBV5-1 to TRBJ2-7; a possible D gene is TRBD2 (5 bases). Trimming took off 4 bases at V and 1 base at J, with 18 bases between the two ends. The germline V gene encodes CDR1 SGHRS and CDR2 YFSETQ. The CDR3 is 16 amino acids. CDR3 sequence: CASSLPSFPTSYEQYF. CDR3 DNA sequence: TGCGCCAGCAGCCTACCTAGCTTCCCCACATCCTACGAGCAGTACTTC.

CDR3 bases: TGTGCCAGCAGCCCCAGTGATCACAGGGACGGCTACACCTTC. Protein sequence: CASSPSDHRDGYTF. V gene TRBV7-9 combines with J gene TRBJ1-2, with D perhaps matching TRBD1 (6 bases). This CDR3 spans 14 amino acids. Trimming took 5 bases from V and 8 from J, leaving 18 bases between them. Germline CDR1 and CDR2: SEHNR and FQNEAQ (reference sequence).

CDR3 amino acids: CASSRGYGTSEAFF. The CDR3 DNA is TGTGCCAGCAGCCGAGGGTACGGTACATCTGAAGCTTTCTTT. The chain joins TRBV3-1 to TRBJ1-1; D remains unclear. Germline CDR1 is LGHDT and CDR2 is YNNKEL (reference sequence). This CDR3 contains 14 residues. Trimming pared 4 bases from V and 6 bases from J, leaving 15 bases between.

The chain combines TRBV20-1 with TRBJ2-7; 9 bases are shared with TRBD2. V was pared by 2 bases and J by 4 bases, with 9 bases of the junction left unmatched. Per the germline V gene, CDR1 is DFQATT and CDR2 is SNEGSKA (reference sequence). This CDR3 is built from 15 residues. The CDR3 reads CSARIPREGHYEQYF. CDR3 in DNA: TGCAGTGCTAGAATCCCGCGGGAGGGCCATTACGAGCAGTACTTC.

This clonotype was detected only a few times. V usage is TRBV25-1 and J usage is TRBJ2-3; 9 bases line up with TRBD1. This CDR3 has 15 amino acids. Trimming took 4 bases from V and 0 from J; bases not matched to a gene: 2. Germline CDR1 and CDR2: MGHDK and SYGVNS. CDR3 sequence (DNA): TGTGCCAGCAGTGCGGACAGGGGTAGCACAGATACGCAGTATTTT. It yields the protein CASSADRGSTDTQYF.

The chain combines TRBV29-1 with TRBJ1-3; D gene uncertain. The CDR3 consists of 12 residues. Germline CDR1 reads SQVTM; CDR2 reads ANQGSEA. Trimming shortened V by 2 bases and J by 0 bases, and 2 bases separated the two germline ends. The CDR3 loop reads CSVETSGNTIYF. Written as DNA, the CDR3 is TGCAGCGTTGAAACCTCTGGAAACACCATATATTTT. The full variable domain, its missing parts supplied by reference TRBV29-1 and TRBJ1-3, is SAVISQKPSRDICQRGTSLTIQCQVDSQVTMMFWYRQQPGQSLTLIATANQGSEATYESGFVIDKFPISRPNLTFSTLTVSNMSPEDSSIYLCSVETSGNTIYFGEGSWLTVV.

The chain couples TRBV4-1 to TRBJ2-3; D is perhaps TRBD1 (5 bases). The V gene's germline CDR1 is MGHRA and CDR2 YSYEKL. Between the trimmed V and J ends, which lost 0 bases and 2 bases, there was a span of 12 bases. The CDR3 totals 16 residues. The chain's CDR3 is CASSQDWGADTDTQYF. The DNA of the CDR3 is TGCGCCAGCAGCCAAGATTGGGGCGCCGACACAGATACGCAGTATTTT.

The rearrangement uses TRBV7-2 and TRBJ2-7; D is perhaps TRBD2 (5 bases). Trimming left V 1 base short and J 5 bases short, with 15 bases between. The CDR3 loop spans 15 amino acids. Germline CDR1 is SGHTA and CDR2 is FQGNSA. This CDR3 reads CASSLERGRRDEQYF. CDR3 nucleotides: TGTGCCAGCAGCTTAGAACGGGGAAGGCGGGACGAGCAGTACTTC.

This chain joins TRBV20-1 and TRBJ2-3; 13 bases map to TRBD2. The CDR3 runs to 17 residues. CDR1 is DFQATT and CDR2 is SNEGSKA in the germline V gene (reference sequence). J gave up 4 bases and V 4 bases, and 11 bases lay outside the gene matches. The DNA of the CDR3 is TGCAGTGCTAACGGACTAGCGGGAGAGCCGCCACCAGATACGCAGTATTTT. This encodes CSANGLAGEPPPDTQYF.

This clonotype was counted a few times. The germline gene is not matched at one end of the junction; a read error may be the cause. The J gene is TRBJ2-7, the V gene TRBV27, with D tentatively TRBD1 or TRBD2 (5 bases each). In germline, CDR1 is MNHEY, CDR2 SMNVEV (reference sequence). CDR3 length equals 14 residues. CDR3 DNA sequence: TGTGCCAGCAGTTTTGGAGCGAGGGGCTACGAGCAGTACTTT. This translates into CASSFGARGYEQYF.

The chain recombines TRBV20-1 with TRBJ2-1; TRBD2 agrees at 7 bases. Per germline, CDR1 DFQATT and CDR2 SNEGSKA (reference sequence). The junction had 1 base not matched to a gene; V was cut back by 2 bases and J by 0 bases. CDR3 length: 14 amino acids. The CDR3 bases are TGCAGTGCTAGAAGCGGGAACTCCTACAATGAGCAGTTCTTC. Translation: CSARSGNSYNEQFF.

CDR3 region: CSVGDYNQPQHF. CDR3 nucleotides: TGCAGCGTTGGAGACTACAATCAGCCCCAGCATTTT. The rearrangement uses TRBV29-1 and TRBJ1-5, with D hard to call. The V end was cut by 4 bases, the J end by 3 bases, with 7 bases between. The CDR3 runs 12 residues. In germline, CDR1 is SQVTM, CDR2 ANQGSEA. The full variable domain, with the rest looked up from reference TRBV29-1 and TRBJ1-5, is SAVISQKPSRDICQRGTSLTIQCQVDSQVTMMFWYRQQPGQSLTLIATANQGSEATYESGFVIDKFPISRPNLTFSTLTVSNMSPEDSSIYLCSVGDYNQPQHFGDGTRLSIL.

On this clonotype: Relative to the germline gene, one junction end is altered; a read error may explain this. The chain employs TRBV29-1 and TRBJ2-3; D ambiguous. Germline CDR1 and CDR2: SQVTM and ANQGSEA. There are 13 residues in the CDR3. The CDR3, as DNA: TGCAGCGTTGGATTTTACAGCACAGATACGCGGTATTTT. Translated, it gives CSVGFYSTDTRYF.

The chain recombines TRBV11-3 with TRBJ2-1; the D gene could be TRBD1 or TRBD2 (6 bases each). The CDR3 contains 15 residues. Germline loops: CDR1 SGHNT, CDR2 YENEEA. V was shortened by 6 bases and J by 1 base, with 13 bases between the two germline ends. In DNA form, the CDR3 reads TGTGCCAGCAGGGAGGGGGGCGGGTCCTACAATGAGCAGTTCTTC. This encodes CASREGGGSYNEQFF. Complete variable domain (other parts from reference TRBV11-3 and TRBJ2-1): EAGVVQSPRYKIIEKKQPVAFWCNPISGHNTLYWYLQNLGQGPELLIRYENEEAVDDSQLPKDRFSAERLKGVDSTLKIQPAELGDSAVYLCASREGGGSYNEQFFGPGTRLTVL.

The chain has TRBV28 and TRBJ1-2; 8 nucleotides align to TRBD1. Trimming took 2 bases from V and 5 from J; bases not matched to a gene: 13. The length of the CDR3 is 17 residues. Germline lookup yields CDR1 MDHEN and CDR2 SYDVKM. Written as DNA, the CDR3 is TGTGCCAGCAGTTTACCTGGCAGGGGGCAATTTGGATATGGCTACACCTTC. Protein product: CASSLPGRGQFGYGYTF.

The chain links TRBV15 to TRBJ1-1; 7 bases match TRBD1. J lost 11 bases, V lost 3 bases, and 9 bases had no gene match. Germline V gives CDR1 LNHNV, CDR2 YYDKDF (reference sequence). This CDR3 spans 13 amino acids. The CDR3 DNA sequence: TGTGCCACCAGCAGTTATGACAGGGACGAGGCTTTCTTT. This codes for CATSSYDRDEAFF.

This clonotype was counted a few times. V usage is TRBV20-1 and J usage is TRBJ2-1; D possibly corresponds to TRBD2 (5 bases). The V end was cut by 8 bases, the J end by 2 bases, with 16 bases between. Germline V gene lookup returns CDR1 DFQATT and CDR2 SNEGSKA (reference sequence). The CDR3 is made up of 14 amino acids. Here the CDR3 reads CSTQGSGTYNEQFF. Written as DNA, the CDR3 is TGCAGTACCCAAGGGAGTGGAACCTACAATGAGCAGTTCTTC.

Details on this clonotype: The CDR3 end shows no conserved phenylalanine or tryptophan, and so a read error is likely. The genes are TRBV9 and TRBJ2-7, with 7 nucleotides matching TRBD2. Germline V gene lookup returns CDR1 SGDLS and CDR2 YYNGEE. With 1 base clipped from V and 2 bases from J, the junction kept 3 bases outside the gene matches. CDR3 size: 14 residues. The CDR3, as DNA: TGTGCCAGCAGCGTAAGCGGGACCACCTACGAGCAGTACCTC. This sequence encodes CASSVSGTTYEQYL.